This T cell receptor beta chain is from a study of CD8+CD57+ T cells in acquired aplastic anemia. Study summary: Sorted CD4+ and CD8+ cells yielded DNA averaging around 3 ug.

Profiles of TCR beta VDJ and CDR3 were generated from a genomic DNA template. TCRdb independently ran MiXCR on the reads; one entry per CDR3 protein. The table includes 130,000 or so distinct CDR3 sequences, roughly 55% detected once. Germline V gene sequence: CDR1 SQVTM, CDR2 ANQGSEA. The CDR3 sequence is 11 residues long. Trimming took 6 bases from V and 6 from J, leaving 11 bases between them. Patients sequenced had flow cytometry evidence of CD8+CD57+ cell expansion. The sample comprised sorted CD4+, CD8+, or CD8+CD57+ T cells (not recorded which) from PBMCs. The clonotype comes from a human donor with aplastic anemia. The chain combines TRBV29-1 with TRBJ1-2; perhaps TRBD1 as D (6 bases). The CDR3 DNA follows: TGCAGCGTCATGACAGGCGATGGCTACACCTTC. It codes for CSVMTGDGYTF.